Following are 20 T cell receptor beta chains from one sample sequenced in a study of CD8 T cells in ankylosing spondylitis. MiXCR, applied by TCRdb to the 5' RACE reads, yields one record per CDR3 protein. The sample comprises 250,000 to 400,000 distinct CDR3 sequences, 11% of which are singletons, and roughly 9.5% rests with the top ten. The sequenced material came from blood, either unsorted or a sorted T cell fraction (not recorded which). Receptors were obtained from a female donor with ankylosing spondylitis or in good health (not recorded which).

This clonotype was recorded at least ten times. This chain joins TRBV20-1 and TRBJ1-6; 9 nucleotides align to TRBD1. The ends lost 1 base at V and 9 bases at J; junction bases unmatched: 7. Looked up from germline, CDR1 is DFQATT and CDR2 is SNEGSKA (reference sequence). The length of the CDR3 is 15 residues. The CDR3 reads CSARAPGQGGSPLHF. For the CDR3, the DNA is TGCAGTGCTAGAGCACCGGGACAGGGCGGTTCACCCCTCCACTTT.

The sample holds many counts of this clonotype. V and J are TRBV20-1 and TRBJ2-1; TRBD2 matches at 7 bases. V dropped 3 bases and J dropped 7; count of bases not matched to a gene: 9. Germline V CDR1 and CDR2: DFQATT, SNEGSKA (reference sequence). CDR3 length: 14 amino acids. CDR3 protein: CSARPGGIGNEQFF. CDR3 nucleotide sequence: TGCAGTGCTAGGCCGGGGGGAATTGGTAATGAGCAGTTCTTC.

Ten or more counts support this clonotype. This CDR3 is CASSPNYREQETQYF. For the CDR3, the DNA is TGTGCCAGCAGTCCTAACTACAGGGAACAAGAGACCCAGTACTTC. The chain couples TRBV12-3 or TRBV12-4 to TRBJ2-5; possibly TRBD1 for D (6 bases). The CDR3 consists of 15 residues. V was cut by 5 bases and J by 2 bases, with 15 bases left in between.

There are a few counts of this clonotype. DNA for the CDR3: TGCGCCAGCAGCTTGTTGACAGGGGGGAATTCACCCCTCCACTTT. Encoded protein: CASSLLTGGNSPLHF. This chain joins TRBV5-1 and TRBJ1-6; 9 bases are shared with TRBD1. Per the germline V gene, CDR1 is SGHRS and CDR2 is YFSETQ. V shed 1 base and J 7 bases; nucleotides not matched to a gene: 3. This CDR3 has 15 residues.

CDR3 loop: CASSHGTLVVSSYNEQFF. CDR3 nucleotides: TGCGCCAGCAGCCATGGGACCCTTGTCGTAAGCTCCTACAATGAGCAGTTCTTC. The chain combines TRBV5-1 with TRBJ2-1; D assignment may be TRBD1 or TRBD2 (5 bases each). Germline V gives CDR1 SGHRS, CDR2 YFSETQ. Trimming cost V 4 bases and J 0 bases, with 20 bases left between them. This CDR3 is built from 18 residues.

This clonotype was seen many times. The genes are TRBV6-1 and TRBJ1-5; TRBD1 is a possible D gene (6 bases). The CDR3 is 14 amino acids. Germline assignment: CDR1 MNHNS and CDR2 SASEGT. Trimming shortened V by 5 bases and J by 4 bases, and 12 bases separated the two germline ends. The CDR3 DNA is TGTGCCAGCAGTCCGGACAGAGTTAATCAGCCCCAGCATTTT. Translation: CASSPDRVNQPQHF.

This clonotype showed up many times. The rearrangement links TRBV6-5 to TRBJ1-1; 8 positions match TRBD1. CDR1 is MNHEY, CDR2 SVGAGI, per germline. Unmatched junction bases numbered 4, after V lost 2 bases and J lost 5 bases. This CDR3 contains 14 residues. The CDR3 loop is CASSYRTGTTEAFF. The CDR3 DNA follows: TGTGCCAGCAGTTACAGGACAGGGACTACTGAAGCTTTCTTT.

The chain carries TRBV28 and TRBJ2-2; 13 bases fit TRBD2. The CDR3 spans 16 residues. CDR1 and CDR2 (germline): MDHEN, SYDVKM. With V trimmed by 6 bases and J by 6 bases, 7 bases remained unmatched. The CDR3 here is CASSPWTSGSSGELFF. The CDR3 DNA reads as TGTGCCAGCAGCCCTTGGACTAGCGGGAGTTCCGGGGAGCTGTTTTTT.

Only a few counts were recorded for this clonotype. The CDR3 coding sequence is TGTGCAACAAGAGTAGTCGGTCAGGGACGCACTGAAGCTTTCTTT. Protein: CATRVVGQGRTEAFF. The chain is built from TRBV3-1 and TRBJ1-1, with a possible D match to TRBD1 (5 bases). This CDR3 contains 15 residues. CDR1 is LGHDT, CDR2 YNNKEL, per germline (reference sequence).

The chain joins TRBV6-5 to TRBJ2-3; tentatively, D is TRBD2 (5 bases). V gave up 2 bases and J gave up 1 base, with 13 bases separating them. CDR1 is MNHEY, CDR2 SVGAGI, per germline. The CDR3 consists of 16 residues. The CDR3 DNA is TGTGCCAGCAGTTACGAAGGGAGTCGGGGCACAGATACGCAGTATTTT. Its protein is CASSYEGSRGTDTQYF.

The chain employs TRBV11-2 and TRBJ1-1; D gene uncertain. Trimming removed 1 base from V and 1 base from J, with 10 bases in between. The CDR3 sequence is 15 residues long. Germline V gene data show CDR1 as SGHAT and CDR2 as FQNNGV. The CDR3 DNA reads TGTGCCAGCAGCTTAGGGGGTAAACCGAACACTGAAGCTTTCTTT. Translating it yields CASSLGGKPNTEAFF.

This clonotype was recorded at least ten times. The chain recombines TRBV6-6 with TRBJ2-7, with a possible D match to TRBD2 (5 bases). V lost 2 bases, J lost 2 bases, and 7 bases lay in between. Germline loops: CDR1 MNHNY, CDR2 SVGAGI (reference sequence). There are 13 residues in the CDR3. The CDR3 coding sequence is TGTGCCAGCAGTTACGGGAGCACCTACGAGCAGTACTTC. Residues: CASSYGSTYEQYF.

The V and J genes are TRBV6-1 and TRBJ1-5; maybe TRBD1 (5 bases). CDR3 length: 14 amino acids. V gave up 7 bases and J gave up 7 bases, with 17 bases separating them. Germline CDR1 reads MNHNS; CDR2 reads SASEGT. The CDR3 sequence: CASTIQGERQPQHF. The CDR3 region has the DNA TGTGCCAGCACCATTCAAGGGGAGAGGCAGCCCCAGCATTTT.

There are a few counts of this clonotype. The chain has TRBV5-5 and TRBJ1-5; D may be TRBD1 (5 bases). The CDR3 runs 15 residues. Trimming cost V 3 bases and J 6 bases, with 16 bases left between them. Per the germline V gene, CDR1 is SGHKS and CDR2 is YYEKEE (reference sequence). The CDR3, as DNA: TGTGCCAGCAGCTCGGTGGGGACCAGGAGTCAGCCCCAGCATTTT. Amino acid sequence: CASSSVGTRSQPQHF.

This clonotype was counted many times. The chain employs TRBV27 and TRBJ1-6; possible D gene TRBD1, 5 bases. The CDR3 sequence is 12 residues long. Germline lookup yields CDR1 MNHEY and CDR2 SMNVEV (reference sequence). Between the trimmed V and J ends, which lost 6 bases and 9 bases, there was a span of 9 bases. The CDR3 DNA follows: TGTGCCAGCAGAGCGGGGGGTTCACCCCTCCACTTT. Translating it yields CASRAGGSPLHF.

The table lists this clonotype with many counts. V usage is TRBV10-3 and J usage is TRBJ2-7, with a weak D call TRBD1 (6 bases). This CDR3 contains 14 residues. The V gene lost 6 bases and the J gene lost 2 bases, with 14 bases spanning the gap. From germline, CDR1 is ENHRY and CDR2 SYGVKD. The DNA of the CDR3 is TGTGCCATCAGGGACGACAAGGGGGCCTACGAGCAGTACTTC. Its translation is CAIRDDKGAYEQYF.

This clonotype was observed many times. The CDR3 DNA sequence: TGTGCCAGCAGCGAGACTCCAGGGGGCAATGAGCAGTTCTTC. Translated, it gives CASSETPGGNEQFF. The chain carries TRBV7-3 and TRBJ2-1, with TRBD1 matching 7 bases. This CDR3 contains 14 residues. Per germline, CDR1 SGHTA and CDR2 FQGTGA. V dropped 5 bases and J dropped 6; count of bases not matched to a gene: 7.

This clonotype was recorded at least ten times. The gene calls are TRBV12-3 or TRBV12-4 and TRBJ1-1; a weak D match, TRBD1 (5 bases). The CDR3 is 14 residues long. V dropped 3 bases and J dropped 3 bases, with 11 bases sitting between them. As DNA, the CDR3 is TGTGCCAGCAGTTTGTCGGGGGTTGACACTGAAGCTTTCTTT. Encoded protein: CASSLSGVDTEAFF.

The chain carries TRBV15 and TRBJ1-5; D unclear. This CDR3 spans 14 amino acids. V was pared by 0 bases and J by 7 bases, with 10 bases between. CDR1 LNHNV and CDR2 YYDKDF come from the germline V gene (reference sequence). This chain's CDR3 is CATSRDGSNQPQHF. The DNA of the CDR3 is TGTGCCACCAGCAGAGATGGTTCCAACCAGCCCCAGCATTTT.

This clonotype was seen a handful of times. The chain is built from TRBV6-1 and TRBJ1-1, with 10 bases identical to TRBD1. V lost 6 bases, J lost 0 bases, and 7 bases stayed unmatched. CDR1 is MNHNS, CDR2 SASEGT, per germline. The CDR3 extends over 16 amino acids. The DNA of the CDR3 is TGTGCCAGCAGACCGGGACAGGGGTTAATGAACACTGAAGCTTTCTTT. Its protein is CASRPGQGLMNTEAFF.